These 21 T cell receptor beta chains were all obtained from the same sample, sequenced in a study of identical twins. In TCRdb, the 5' RACE reads were re-called with MiXCR into one record per CDR3 protein. Altogether 1.5 million to 2 million distinct CDR3 sequences are present, roughly 35% being singletons, with the ten largest covering less than 0.35%. Sequenced: cord blood. The source is a newborn girl in good health.

CDR3 nucleotide sequence: TGTGCCATCAGTGAGTCGACTGTAGGTTCGGCGTACTTC. It encodes CAISESTVGSAYF. The chain recombines TRBV10-3 with TRBJ2-7; D is ambiguous. V was shortened by 0 bases and J by 12 bases, with 15 bases between the two germline ends. This CDR3 is built from 13 residues. The germline gives CDR1 ENHRY, CDR2 SYGVKD.

This clonotype was counted only a few times. The chain couples TRBV7-6 to TRBJ2-5; D remains ambiguous. Trimming shortened V by 2 bases and J by 5 bases, and 9 bases separated the two germline ends. The CDR3 totals 13 residues. Looked up from germline, CDR1 is SGHVS and CDR2 is FNYEAQ. The CDR3 nucleotides read TGTGCCAGCAGCTTACAATATACGGAGACCCAGTACTTC. Translation gives CASSLQYTETQYF.

V is TRBV20-1 and J is TRBJ2-7; 13 positions agree with TRBD2. The germline gives CDR1 DFQATT, CDR2 SNEGSKA (reference sequence). The CDR3 covers 14 residues. V lost 5 bases and J lost 7; bases outside the gene matches: 8. CDR3 sequence (DNA): TGCAGTGCTGAACCGGGACTAGCGGGGAATGAGCAGTACTTC. Amino acids: CSAEPGLAGNEQYF.

This clonotype has only a few counts. The CDR3 reads CASSQGAGGAFF. The CDR3 DNA sequence: TGTGCCAGCAGCCAAGGGGCCGGAGGAGCTTTCTTT. The rearrangement joins TRBV14 to TRBJ1-1; D unclear. The CDR3 consists of 12 residues. Looked up from germline, CDR1 is SGHDN and CDR2 is FVKESK. V gave up 1 base and J gave up 10 bases, with 10 bases separating them.

This clonotype was counted a few times. The chain is built from TRBV14 and TRBJ1-2, with D hard to call. Trimming pared 7 bases from V and 5 bases from J, leaving 14 bases between. Germline assignment: CDR1 SGHDN and CDR2 FVKESK. There are 13 residues in the CDR3. CDR3 sequence: CASTRGGLYGYTF. CDR3 nucleotides: TGTGCCAGCACCCGAGGAGGGTTGTATGGCTACACCTTC.

V and J are TRBV20-1 and TRBJ1-5; D is ambiguous. The CDR3 is 15 amino acids. Trimming took 0 bases from V and 0 from J, leaving 9 bases between them. Germline-derived CDR1 and CDR2 are DFQATT and SNEGSKA (reference sequence). The CDR3 loop reads CSARDGFHSNQPQHF. The DNA for the CDR3 is TGCAGTGCTAGAGATGGCTTCCATAGCAATCAGCCCCAGCATTTT.

The V and J genes are TRBV28 and TRBJ2-1, with 8 nucleotides matching TRBD2. Trimming removed 8 bases from V and 7 bases from J; junction bases left unmatched: 19. This CDR3 is 17 amino acids long. Germline V gives CDR1 MDHEN, CDR2 SYDVKM. CDR3 sequence reads: CASWAGWGLGRRNEQFF. The CDR3 DNA is TGTGCCAGCTGGGCCGGGTGGGGACTAGGCCGCCGAAATGAGCAGTTCTTC.

The chain joins TRBV25-1 to TRBJ2-4, with 10 bases identical to TRBD2. The DNA end is a closer match to TRBJ2-7, so the J assignment may be wrong. The CDR3 is made up of 15 amino acids. Germline V lookup: CDR1 MGHDK, CDR2 SYGVNS. CDR3 DNA: TGTGCCAGCAACCTGGGACTAGCGTACCGCTACGAGCAGTACTTC. Protein sequence: CASNLGLAYRYEQYF.

This clonotype was counted only a few times. The rearrangement uses TRBV5-1 and TRBJ1-4; 10 nucleotides align to TRBD1. The CDR3 contains 15 residues. Germline CDR1 reads SGHRS; CDR2 reads YFSETQ. Unmatched junction bases numbered 7, after V lost 6 bases and J lost 5 bases. The CDR3 protein is CASTPGDRGNEKLFF. The CDR3 region has the DNA TGCGCCAGCACCCCGGGGGACAGGGGAAATGAAAAACTGTTTTTT.

This clonotype was detected a few times. The CDR3 is CSARDLLALRNEQYF. The DNA for the CDR3 is TGCAGTGCTAGAGATCTTCTAGCGCTTCGAAATGAGCAGTACTTC. The V call is TRBV20-1, the J call TRBJ2-4; possibly TRBD2 for D (6 bases). In germline, CDR1 is DFQATT, CDR2 SNEGSKA (reference sequence). The CDR3 extends over 15 amino acids. V gave up 0 bases and J gave up 13 bases, with 22 bases separating them.

This clonotype was detected a few times. Here the CDR3 DNA reads TGTGCCAGCAGCTCCGGGACTAGCGGCCGGCGGGGAGATACGCAGTATTTT. It yields the protein CASSSGTSGRRGDTQYF. The genes are TRBV6-1 and TRBJ2-3; 11 nucleotides match TRBD2. The CDR3 loop spans 17 amino acids. Germline-derived CDR1 and CDR2 are MNHNS and SASEGT. The ends lost 6 bases at V and 5 bases at J; junction bases unmatched: 13.

This clonotype was recorded a few times. CDR3 sequence (DNA): TGTGCCAGCAGCTTAGAGGGGACAGGGGGCTATGGCTACACCTTC. Its protein is CASSLEGTGGYGYTF. This chain connects TRBV7-2 to TRBJ1-2, with 11 positions matching TRBD1. With 1 base clipped from V and 4 bases from J, the junction kept 2 bases outside the gene matches. The CDR3 has 15 residues. Germline lookup yields CDR1 SGHTA and CDR2 FQGNSA.

This clonotype was seen a handful of times. This chain links TRBV9 with TRBJ2-3, with TRBD2 matching over 16 bases. The CDR3 covers 16 residues. CDR1 is SGDLS, CDR2 YYNGEE, per germline. Trimming took 0 bases from V and 6 from J; bases not matched to a gene: 1. This CDR3 reads CASSVGGLAGGDTQYF. The CDR3 coding sequence is TGTGCCAGCAGCGTAGGGGGACTAGCGGGGGGGGATACGCAGTATTTT.

The chain is built from TRBV5-1 and TRBJ2-5, with 9 bases matching TRBD2. The CDR3 loop spans 15 amino acids. Trimming removed 3 bases from V and 4 bases from J; junction bases left unmatched: 7. Germline values: CDR1 SGHRS, CDR2 YFSETQ. CDR3 nucleotide sequence: TGCGCCAGCAGCTACCGTAGCGGGGGAGGAGAGACCCAGTACTTC. Amino acids: CASSYRSGGGETQYF.

There are many counts of this clonotype. J is TRBJ2-7 and V is TRBV29-1; TRBD2 might be the D (6 bases). V was cut by 4 bases and J by 2 bases, with 12 bases left in between. The CDR3 is 13 amino acids. Germline V gene data show CDR1 as SQVTM and CDR2 as ANQGSEA. DNA for the CDR3: TGCAGCGTTGTGGAGACTAGGCCCTACGAGCAGTACTTC. Protein sequence: CSVVETRPYEQYF.

The chain has TRBV20-1 and TRBJ2-1, with D uncertain. V was trimmed by 4 bases and J by 1 base, leaving 5 bases between them. The CDR3 runs to 12 residues. Looked up from germline, CDR1 is DFQATT and CDR2 is SNEGSKA (reference sequence). CDR3 DNA sequence: TGCAGTGCTATTCTATCCTACAATGAGCAGTTCTTC. Its translation is CSAILSYNEQFF.

V gene TRBV20-1 combines with J gene TRBJ2-1; 11 bases line up with TRBD2. The CDR3 loop spans 20 amino acids. V trimming: 1 base; J trimming: 0 bases; junction bases outside the gene matches: 14. In germline, CDR1 is DFQATT, CDR2 SNEGSKA (reference sequence). This CDR3 is CSARGLTSGTPLSSYNEQFF. The CDR3 nucleotides read TGCAGTGCTAGAGGACTGACTAGCGGGACTCCCCTCAGCTCCTACAATGAGCAGTTCTTC.

This clonotype was recorded only once. The J gene is TRBJ1-2, the V gene TRBV20-1; TRBD1 agrees at 8 bases. Germline CDR1 DFQATT, CDR2 SNEGSKA (reference sequence). This CDR3 has 13 residues. Trimming removed 2 bases from V and 3 bases from J; junction bases left unmatched: 2. The CDR3: CSARRQGYYGYTF. The CDR3 bases are TGCAGTGCTAGACGACAGGGGTACTATGGCTACACCTTC.

In this sample, this clonotype turned up a few times. V is TRBV27 and J is TRBJ2-3; no reliable D call. The CDR3 has 14 residues. The germline V gene has CDR1 MNHEY and CDR2 SMNVEV (reference sequence). V was clipped by 5 bases and J by 6 bases, with 15 bases between them. CDR3 sequence (DNA): TGTGCCAGCAGTCCCCGGACGCCGAGGGATACGCAGTATTTT. Residues: CASSPRTPRDTQYF.

A remark on this clonotype: Just one base apart from a much larger clone, this may be a read error. The chain recombines TRBV25-1 with TRBJ2-1, with D tentatively TRBD2 (6 bases). The J call could be wrong; TRBJ2-7 is a better fit for the DNA end. CDR1 MGHDK and CDR2 SYGVNS come from the germline V gene. This CDR3 comprises 14 residues. CDR3 sequence (DNA): TGTGCCAGCAGGCCCGGACTACCATACAATGAGCAGTACTTC. Translated: CASRPGLPYNEQYF.

The chain has TRBV10-1 and TRBJ2-5; no definite D call. The CDR3 is 14 residues long. CDR1 and CDR2 from the germline V gene are WNHNN and SYGVQD (reference sequence). Between the trimmed V and J ends, which lost 0 bases and 4 bases, there was a span of 9 bases. The CDR3 coding sequence is TGCGCCAGCAGTGAGTCGCTCAAGGGAGAGACCCAGTACTTC. It encodes CASSESLKGETQYF.